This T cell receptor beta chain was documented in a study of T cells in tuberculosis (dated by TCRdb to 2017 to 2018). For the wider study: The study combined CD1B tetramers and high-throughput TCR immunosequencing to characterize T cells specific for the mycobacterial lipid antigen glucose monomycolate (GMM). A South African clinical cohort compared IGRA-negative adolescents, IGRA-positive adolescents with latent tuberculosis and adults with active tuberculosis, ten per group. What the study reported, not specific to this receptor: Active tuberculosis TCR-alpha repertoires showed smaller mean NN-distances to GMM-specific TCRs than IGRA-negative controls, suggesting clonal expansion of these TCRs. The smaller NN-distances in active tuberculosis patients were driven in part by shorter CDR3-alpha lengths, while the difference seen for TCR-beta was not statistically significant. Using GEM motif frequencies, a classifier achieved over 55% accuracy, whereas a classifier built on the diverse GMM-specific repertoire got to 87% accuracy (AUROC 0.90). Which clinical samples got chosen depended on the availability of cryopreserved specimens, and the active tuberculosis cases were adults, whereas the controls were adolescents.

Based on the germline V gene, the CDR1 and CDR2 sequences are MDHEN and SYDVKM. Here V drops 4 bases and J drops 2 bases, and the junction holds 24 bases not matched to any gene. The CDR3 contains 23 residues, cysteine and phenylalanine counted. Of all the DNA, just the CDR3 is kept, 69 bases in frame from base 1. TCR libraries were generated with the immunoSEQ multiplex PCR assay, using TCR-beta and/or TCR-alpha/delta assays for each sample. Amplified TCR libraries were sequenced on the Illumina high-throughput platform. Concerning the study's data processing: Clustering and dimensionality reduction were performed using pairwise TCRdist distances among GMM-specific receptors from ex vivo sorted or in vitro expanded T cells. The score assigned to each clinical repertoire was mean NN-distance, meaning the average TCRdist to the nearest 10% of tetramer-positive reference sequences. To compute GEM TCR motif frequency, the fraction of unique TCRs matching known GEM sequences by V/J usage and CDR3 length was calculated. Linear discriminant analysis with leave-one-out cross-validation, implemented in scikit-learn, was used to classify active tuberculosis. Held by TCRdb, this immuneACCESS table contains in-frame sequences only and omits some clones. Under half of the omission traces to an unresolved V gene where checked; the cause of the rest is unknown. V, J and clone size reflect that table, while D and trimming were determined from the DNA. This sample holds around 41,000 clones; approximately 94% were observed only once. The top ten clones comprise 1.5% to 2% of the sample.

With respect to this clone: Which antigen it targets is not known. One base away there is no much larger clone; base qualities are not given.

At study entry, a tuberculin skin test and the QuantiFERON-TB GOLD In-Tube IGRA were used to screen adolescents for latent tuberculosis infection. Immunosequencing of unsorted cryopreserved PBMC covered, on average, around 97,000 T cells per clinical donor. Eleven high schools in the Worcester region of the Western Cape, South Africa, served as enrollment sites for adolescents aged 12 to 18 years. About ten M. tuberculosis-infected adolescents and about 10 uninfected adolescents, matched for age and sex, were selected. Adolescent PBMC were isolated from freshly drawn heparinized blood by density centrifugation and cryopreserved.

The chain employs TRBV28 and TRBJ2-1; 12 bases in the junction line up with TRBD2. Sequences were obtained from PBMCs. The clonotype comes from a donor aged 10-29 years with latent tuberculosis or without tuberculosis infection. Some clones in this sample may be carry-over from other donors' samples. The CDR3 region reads CASSSIQRAGGLAGFPPYNEQFF. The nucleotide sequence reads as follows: TGTGCCAGCAGTTCCATTCAGAGGGCGGGCGGACTAGCGGGATTCCCCCCCTACAATGAGCAGTTCTTC.